The rows below give T cell receptor beta chains drawn from one sample of a study of blood T cells in healthy people across ages. TCRdb recomputed calls from the 5' RACE reads with MiXCR, one row per CDR3 protein. This table has approximately 1,000,000 distinct CDR3 sequences, 45% appearing once. Sequenced sample: blood. Receptor source: a woman aged 55 to 70 in good health. The CDR3 runs from the conserved cysteine through the conserved F or W. Fields, in order: D gene, V gene, clone size, J gene, CDR3 DNA, CDR3 protein. The D gene is left open where the match is weak. Only part of the rows carry a size: once, few, many, or a class if the clone is expanded.

.,TRBV28,few,TRBJ2-3,TGTGCCAGCAGTTTAACATGGTCCCCAGATACGCAGTATTTT,CASSLTWSPDTQYF
.,TRBV5-1,few,TRBJ2-7,TGCGCCAGCACCTCGACTGACCAACCCTCCTACGAGCAGTACTTC,CASTSTDQPSYEQYF
TRBD2,TRBV27,.,TRBJ2-7,TGTGCCAGCAGGCCGGGACTAGCGGGGCCTGAGCAGTACTTC,CASRPGLAGPEQYF
.,TRBV10-3,few,TRBJ2-5,TGTGCCATCAGTGCCCCAGGGGTGGCGAGGGGAGAGACCCAGTACTTC,CAISAPGVARGETQYF
TRBD2,TRBV7-8,once,TRBJ2-5,TGTGCCAGCAGCTTAGGTCCTAGCGGGCCGAGGGCGGAGACCCAGTACTTC,CASSLGPSGPRAETQYF
TRBD2,TRBV6-7,.,TRBJ2-7,TGTGCCAGCAGTTACGGGCGGGAGGGCCTTTACGAGCAGTACTTC,CASSYGREGLYEQYF
TRBD2,TRBV27,.,TRBJ2-5,TGTGCCAGCAGTCGGGGTAGCGGGACCGCCGAAGAGACCCAGTACTTC,CASSRGSGTAEETQYF
TRBD2,TRBV5-1,few,TRBJ2-2,TGCGCCAGCAGCCCTAGCGGCACGAACACCGGGGAGCTGTTTTTT,CASSPSGTNTGELFF
TRBD1,TRBV5-1,.,TRBJ2-1,TGCGCCAGCAGCTCGGGACAGGGTTTTGACAATGAGCAGTTCTTC,CASSSGQGFDNEQFF
TRBD2,TRBV29-1,.,TRBJ2-1,TGCAGCGTTGAAGACCTAGCGGGAGGCACCTACGAGCAGTTCTTC,CSVEDLAGGTYEQFF
.,TRBV12-3/TRBV12-4,.,TRBJ2-5,TGTGCCAGCAGCCCCGCCCTGATCCAAGAGACCCAGTACTTC,CASSPALIQETQYF
.,TRBV2,few,TRBJ2-1,TGTGCCACCAGAGGCGGATTCTACAATGAGCAGTTCTTC,CATRGGFYNEQFF
.,TRBV11-2,.,TRBJ2-5,TGTGCCAGCAGCTTAGCGGTCCCTCGGGAGACCCAGTACTTC,CASSLAVPRETQYF
TRBD1,TRBV7-9,few,TRBJ2-7,TGTGCCAGCAGCTTGGAACAGACAGGGGAGGCCGAGCAGTACTTC,CASSLEQTGEAEQYF
.,TRBV9,once,TRBJ1-2,TGTGCCAGTAGCGTAGGGGCAGGAGCCTTCTATGGCTACACCTTC,CASSVGAGAFYGYTF
.,TRBV4-2,.,TRBJ2-7,TGTGCCAGCAGCCAAGATGACCCAGACGAGCAGTACTTC,CASSQDDPDEQYF
TRBD2,TRBV20-1,.,TRBJ2-3,TGCAGTGCGTATACCGGGACTAGCGTTTTAGATACGCAGTATTTT,CSAYTGTSVLDTQYF
.,TRBV5-1,few,TRBJ2-7,TGCGCCAGCAGAATTTCGACTCACTACGAGCAGTACTTC,CASRISTHYEQYF
TRBD2,TRBV7-2,few,TRBJ2-1,TGTGCCAGCAGCCCCGAGGGGACTAGCGGGAGTCATGAGCAGTTCTTC,CASSPEGTSGSHEQFF
.,TRBV10-3,.,TRBJ1-2,TGTACCATCAGTTGGGACACCTCCTCCGGCTACACCTTC,CTISWDTSSGYTF
.,TRBV2,.,TRBJ2-1,TGTGCCCGCAGTGTTGGGGGGGCGAGGGATGAGCAGTTCTTC,CARSVGGARDEQFF
TRBD1,TRBV6-1,few,TRBJ2-1,TGTGCCAGCAGGACCAGGAGGACAGGTGACAATGAGCAGTTCTTC,CASRTRRTGDNEQFF
.,TRBV3-1,.,TRBJ1-1,TGTGCCAGCAGTCCGGACCTGAACACTGAAGCTTTCTTT,CASSPDLNTEAFF
.,TRBV29-1,.,TRBJ2-1,TGCAGCGTTGAGGGAGAATACGACAATGAGCAGTTCTTC,CSVEGEYDNEQFF
.,TRBV6-1,few,TRBJ2-7,TGTGCCACACAGGACAGCGGGTACTACGAGCAGTACTTC,CATQDSGYYEQYF
.,TRBV3-1,few,TRBJ2-1,TGTGCCAGCAGCCATTTAAACATCAATGAGCAGTTCTTC,CASSHLNINEQFF
.,TRBV2,many,TRBJ2-3,TGTGCCAGCCAGAACAGGGCTTTGGGCACAGATACGCAGTATTTT,CASQNRALGTDTQYF
TRBD1,TRBV12-5,.,TRBJ2-3,TGTGCTAGTGGTTTTAGGACAGGGGGCTCAGATACGCAGTATTTT,CASGFRTGGSDTQYF